The clone carrying this T cell receptor (beta chain) appeared once. V was trimmed by 5 bases and J by 5 bases, leaving 12 bases between them. The CDR3 is 13 residues long. Looked up from germline, CDR1 is LNHNV and CDR2 is YYDKDF (reference sequence). This sample stems from a study of CD8 T cells in Susac syndrome. An amount of RNA that ranged from 0.5 to 1 ug was reverse transcribed with random hexamers. The amplification used immunoSEQ multiplex PCR on TCR beta CDR3; it spanned 54 Vbeta and 13 Jbeta. TCRdb called the immunoSEQ multiplex PCR reads again in MiXCR, with one record for every CDR3 protein. The sample holds some 300,000 distinct CDR3 sequences; 75% to 90% are singletons and the top ten take under 0.2%. The study used treatment-naive patients who had stable or active relapsing-remitting disease as multiple sclerosis controls. The authors negatively isolated CD8+ and CD4+ T cells and FACS-enriched TEMRA cells.

The sample comprised CD8+ T cells from PBMCs. This clonotype was obtained from a human donor with multiple sclerosis. The V call is TRBV15, the J call TRBJ2-5; D call uncertain. This chain's CDR3 is CATSRVVGETQYF. The CDR3 coding sequence is TGTGCCACCAGCCGGGTGGTAGGGGAGACCCAGTACTTC.